This T cell receptor (beta chain) is drawn from a study of T-cell memory formation after mild COVID-19. On the study more broadly: TCR clusters mostly belonged to single donors.

Germline V gives CDR1 MGHRA, CDR2 YSYEKL. Trimming took off 4 bases at V and 1 base at J, with 18 bases between the two ends. This CDR3 has 17 residues. The study, taken as a whole, reports: Some SARS-CoV-2-responding clones were already detected in memory before infection. A balance of CD4 and CD8 characterized clones contracting day 15 to 85, whereas later expanders leaned CD4+.

TCRdb re-called the 5' RACE reads with MiXCR, one entry per CDR3 protein. The table shows roughly 400,000 distinct CDR3 sequences, with roughly 15% occurring only once. In regard to this clonotype: Its antigen is unidentified.

Sequenced sample: PBMCs or a T cell subset sorted from them (not recorded which). The TCR sequence derives from a man between 18 and 29 years old who had mild COVID-19 (a few samples of this study predate the infection). Cell type and time point are not known. This chain links TRBV4-1 with TRBJ2-3; a possible D gene is TRBD2 (5 bases). CDR3 amino acids: CASSRPLGGSGTDTQYF. The CDR3 DNA reads TGCGCCAGCAGCCGCCCCCTAGGCGGGTCGGGCACAGATACGCAGTATTTT.